This T cell receptor (beta chain) was profiled in a study of regulatory T cells in long-lasting Graves disease. Time point indicated: newly diagnosed GD, antithyroid drugs for less than 3 months. The TCR library was made from RNA extracted from PBMCs. A remark on this clonotype: The target antigen is unknown.

Broader study findings: Persistent disease exhibited a predilection for TRBV28, TRBJ1-2 and TRBJ2-5.

Arm-PCR of CDR3 regions with iRepertoire HTBI primers generated TCR beta libraries. TCRdb re-derived calls from the multiplex PCR reads in MiXCR, one entry per CDR3 protein. Counted here are 200,000 to 250,000 distinct CDR3 sequences, roughly 19% occurring once; the ten biggest clones make up approximately 10%. This CDR3 has 13 residues. The V end lost 3 bases, the J end lost 5 bases, and 10 bases lay between the germline ends. Germline lookup yields CDR1 SGHAT and CDR2 FQNNGV. These same data were also listed under a study on T cells in Graves' hyperthyroidism and ophthalmopathy. That work adds: Stable hyperthyroidism was separated from ophthalmopathy by a model based on 13 V-J features.

This sequence was found in a young woman with Graves disease. The V call is TRBV11-2, the J call TRBJ2-5; D is perhaps TRBD1 (5 bases). This material consisted of peripheral blood mononuclear cells (PBMCs), taken at new diagnosis, from a patient treated with antithyroid drugs. CDR3 nucleotides: TGTGCCAGCAGCTTTGGGGCGGTGGAGACCCAGTACTTC. Translating it yields CASSFGAVETQYF. The whole variable domain, remainder taken from reference TRBV11-2 and TRBJ2-5, is EAGVAQSPRYKIIEKRQSVAFWCNPISGHATLYWYQQILGQGPKLLIQFQNNGVVDDSQLPKDRFSAERLKGVDSTLKIQPAKLEDSAVYLCASSFGAVETQYFGPGTRLLVL.